This passage covers 2 T cell receptor beta chains from one sample sequenced in a study of beta chain features in type 1 diabetes. The entirety of the isolated RNA underwent reverse transcription, so expressed TCRB transcripts were sequenced. The protocol was immunoSEQ multiplex PCR, while the TCRdb copy is restricted to in-frame clones and leaves out a portion. This table holds about 620,000 clones, roughly a sixth found once. Sample: naive CD4+ T cells from blood. The receptor set was obtained from a man between 18 and 35 years old in good health.

This clone was seen more than once but under ten times. This sequence joins TRBV6-6 and TRBJ2-5; D is uncertain. The ends were cut back, 7 bases at V and 5 bases at J, with 17 bases in the middle. Per germline, CDR1 MNHNY and CDR2 SVGAGI (reference sequence). There are 14 residues in the CDR3. The CDR3 loop reads CASTPKLHGETQYF. CDR3 nucleotides: TGTGCCAGCACCCCCAAACTACACGGGGAGACCCAGTACTTC.

This clone has at least ten counts. The chain recombines TRBV18 with TRBJ2-1; 9 bases align to TRBD1. Germline values: CDR1 KGHSH, CDR2 LQKENI. The V gene end was trimmed by 3 bases and the J gene end by 1 base; junction bases not matched to a gene: 4. The CDR3 covers 16 residues. Written as DNA, the CDR3 is TGTGCCAGCTCACCTTCGGGACAGGGATCCTACAATGAGCAGTTCTTC. Translation gives CASSPSGQGSYNEQFF.